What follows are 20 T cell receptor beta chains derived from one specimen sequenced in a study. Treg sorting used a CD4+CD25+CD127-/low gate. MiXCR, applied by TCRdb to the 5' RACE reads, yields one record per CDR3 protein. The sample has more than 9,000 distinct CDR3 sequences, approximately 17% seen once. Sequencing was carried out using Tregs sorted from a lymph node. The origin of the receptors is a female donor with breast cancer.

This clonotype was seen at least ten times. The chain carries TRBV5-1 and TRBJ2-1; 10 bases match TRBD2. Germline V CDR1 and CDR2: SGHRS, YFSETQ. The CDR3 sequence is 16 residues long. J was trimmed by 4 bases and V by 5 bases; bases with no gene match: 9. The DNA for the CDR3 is TGCGCCAGCAGGTTGCCGGGACTAGCGCCTTACAATGAGCAGTTCTTC. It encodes CASRLPGLAPYNEQFF.

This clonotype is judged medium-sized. CDR3 residues: CASSYEGSKAFF. The DNA of the CDR3 is TGTGCCAGCAGTTACGAGGGGAGCAAAGCTTTCTTT. The chain carries TRBV6-5 and TRBJ1-1; D may be TRBD1 (5 bases). The V gene lost 2 bases and the J gene lost 9 bases, with 10 bases spanning the gap. There are 12 residues in the CDR3. Germline V lookup: CDR1 MNHEY, CDR2 SVGAGI.

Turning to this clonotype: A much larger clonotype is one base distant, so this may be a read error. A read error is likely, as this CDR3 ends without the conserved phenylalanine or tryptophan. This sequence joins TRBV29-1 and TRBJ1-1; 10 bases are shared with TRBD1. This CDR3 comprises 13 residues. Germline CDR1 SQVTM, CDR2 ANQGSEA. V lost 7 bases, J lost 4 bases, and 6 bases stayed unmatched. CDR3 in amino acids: CSADRDRGTEAFL. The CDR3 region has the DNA TGCAGCGCTGACAGGGACAGGGGCACTGAAGCTTTCCTT.

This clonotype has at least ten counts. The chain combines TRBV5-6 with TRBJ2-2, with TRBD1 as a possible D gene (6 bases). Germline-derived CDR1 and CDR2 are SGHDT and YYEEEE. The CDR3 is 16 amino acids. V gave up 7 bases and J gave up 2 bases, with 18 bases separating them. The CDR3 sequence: CASANARGYNTGELFF. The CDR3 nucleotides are TGTGCCAGCGCCAACGCCAGGGGCTACAACACCGGGGAGCTGTTTTTT.

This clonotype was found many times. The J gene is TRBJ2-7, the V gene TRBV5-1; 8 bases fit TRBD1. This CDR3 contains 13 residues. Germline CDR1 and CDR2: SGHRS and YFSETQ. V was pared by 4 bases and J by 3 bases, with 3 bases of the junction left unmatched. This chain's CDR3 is CASSRTGNYEQYF. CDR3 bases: TGCGCCAGCAGCCGGACAGGGAACTACGAGCAGTACTTC. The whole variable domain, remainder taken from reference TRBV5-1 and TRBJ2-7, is KAGVTQTPRYLIKTRGQQVTLSCSPISGHRSVSWYQQTPGQGLQFLFEYFSETQRNKGNFPGRFSGRQFSNSRSEMNVSTLELGDSALYLCASSRTGNYEQYFGPGTRLTVT.

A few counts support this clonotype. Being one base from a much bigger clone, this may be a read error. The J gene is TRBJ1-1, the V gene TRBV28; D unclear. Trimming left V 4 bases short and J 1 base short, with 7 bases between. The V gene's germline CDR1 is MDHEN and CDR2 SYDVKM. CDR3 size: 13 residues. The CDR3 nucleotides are TGTGCCAGCAGTTCGTCCGAGAACACTGAAGCTTTCTTT. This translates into CASSSSENTEAFF.

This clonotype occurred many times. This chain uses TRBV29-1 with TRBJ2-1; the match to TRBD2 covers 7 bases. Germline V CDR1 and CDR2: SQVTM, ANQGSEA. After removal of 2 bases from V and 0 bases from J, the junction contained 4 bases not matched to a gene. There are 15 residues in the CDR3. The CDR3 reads CSVELTSFSYNEQFF. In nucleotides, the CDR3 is TGCAGCGTTGAATTGACTAGCTTCTCCTACAATGAGCAGTTCTTC.

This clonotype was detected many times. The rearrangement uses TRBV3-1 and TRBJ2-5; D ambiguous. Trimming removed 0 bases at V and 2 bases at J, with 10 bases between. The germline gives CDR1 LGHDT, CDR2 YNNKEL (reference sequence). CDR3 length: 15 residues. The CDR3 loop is CASSQDQTFQETQYF. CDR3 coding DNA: TGTGCCAGCAGCCAAGATCAGACTTTTCAAGAGACCCAGTACTTC.

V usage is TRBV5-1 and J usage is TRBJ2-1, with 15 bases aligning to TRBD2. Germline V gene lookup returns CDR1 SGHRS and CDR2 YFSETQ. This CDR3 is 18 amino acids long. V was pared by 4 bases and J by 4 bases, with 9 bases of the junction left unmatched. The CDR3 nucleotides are TGCGCCAGCAGCCCGGGACTAGCGGGAGGAGGGAGATACAATGAGCAGTTCTTC. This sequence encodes CASSPGLAGGGRYNEQFF.

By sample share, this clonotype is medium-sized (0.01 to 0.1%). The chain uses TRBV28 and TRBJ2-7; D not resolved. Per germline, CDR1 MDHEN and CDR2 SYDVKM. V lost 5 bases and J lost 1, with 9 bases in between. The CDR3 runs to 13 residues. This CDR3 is CASSGGGSYEQYF. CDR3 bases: TGTGCCAGCAGTGGCGGCGGATCCTACGAGCAGTACTTC.

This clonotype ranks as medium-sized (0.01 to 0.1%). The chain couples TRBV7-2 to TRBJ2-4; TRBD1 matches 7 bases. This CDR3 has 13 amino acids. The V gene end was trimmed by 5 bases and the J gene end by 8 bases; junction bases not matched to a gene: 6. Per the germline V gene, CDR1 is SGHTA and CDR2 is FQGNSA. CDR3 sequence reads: CASSARQGHIQYF. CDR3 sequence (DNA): TGTGCCAGCAGCGCTCGACAGGGTCACATTCAGTACTTC.

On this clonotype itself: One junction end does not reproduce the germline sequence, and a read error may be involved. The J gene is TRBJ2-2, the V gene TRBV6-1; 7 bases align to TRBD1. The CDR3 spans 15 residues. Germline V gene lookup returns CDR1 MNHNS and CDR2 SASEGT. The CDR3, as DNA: TGTGCCCGCAGTTCGTGGACAGGGAACACCGGGGAGCTGTTTTTT. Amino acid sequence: CARSSWTGNTGELFF.

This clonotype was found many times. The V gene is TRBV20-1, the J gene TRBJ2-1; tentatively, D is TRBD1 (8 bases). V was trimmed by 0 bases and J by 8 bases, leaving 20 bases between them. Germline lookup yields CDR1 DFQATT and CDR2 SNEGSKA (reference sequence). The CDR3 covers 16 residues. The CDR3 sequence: CSARDAGDRSLYEQFF. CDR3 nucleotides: TGCAGTGCTAGAGATGCGGGGGACAGGTCTTTGTATGAGCAGTTCTTC.

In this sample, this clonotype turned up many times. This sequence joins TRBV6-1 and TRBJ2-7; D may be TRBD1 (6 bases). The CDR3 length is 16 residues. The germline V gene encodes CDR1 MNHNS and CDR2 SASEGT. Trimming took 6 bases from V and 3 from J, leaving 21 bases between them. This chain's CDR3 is CASRRGTEHLNYEQYF. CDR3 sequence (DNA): TGTGCCAGCAGGAGGGGGACGGAGCATTTAAACTACGAGCAGTACTTC.

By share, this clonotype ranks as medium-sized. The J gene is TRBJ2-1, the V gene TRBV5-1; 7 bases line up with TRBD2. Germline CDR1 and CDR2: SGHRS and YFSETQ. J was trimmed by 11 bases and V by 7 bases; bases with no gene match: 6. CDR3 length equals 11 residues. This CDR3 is CASFGGGKQFF. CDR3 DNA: TGCGCCAGCTTTGGGGGGGGGAAGCAGTTCTTC. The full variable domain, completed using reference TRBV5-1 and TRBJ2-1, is KAGVTQTPRYLIKTRGQQVTLSCSPISGHRSVSWYQQTPGQGLQFLFEYFSETQRNKGNFPGRFSGRQFSNSRSEMNVSTLELGDSALYLCASFGGGKQFFGPGTRLTVL.

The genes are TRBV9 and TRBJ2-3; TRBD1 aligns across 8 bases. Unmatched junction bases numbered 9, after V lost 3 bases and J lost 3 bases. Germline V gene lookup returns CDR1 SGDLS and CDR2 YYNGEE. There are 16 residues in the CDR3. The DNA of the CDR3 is TGTGCCAGCAGCGATGGACAGGGAGTAAGGACAGATACGCAGTATTTT. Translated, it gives CASSDGQGVRTDTQYF. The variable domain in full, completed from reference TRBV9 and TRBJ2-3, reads DSGVTQTPKHLITATGQRVTLRCSPRSGDLSVYWYQQSLDQGLQFLIQYYNGEERAKGNILERFSAQQFPDLHSELNLSSLELGDSALYFCASSDGQGVRTDTQYFGPGTRLTVL.

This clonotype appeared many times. The CDR3 protein is CASSTYGTGVSNEQFF. CDR3 DNA: TGTGCCAGTAGTACCTACGGGACAGGGGTGAGCAATGAGCAGTTCTTC. The genes are TRBV19 and TRBJ2-1; 10 bases line up with TRBD1. The CDR3 extends over 16 amino acids. Germline V CDR1 and CDR2: LNHDA, SQIVND (reference sequence). Trimming cost V 4 bases and J 6 bases; bases outside gene matches: 9.

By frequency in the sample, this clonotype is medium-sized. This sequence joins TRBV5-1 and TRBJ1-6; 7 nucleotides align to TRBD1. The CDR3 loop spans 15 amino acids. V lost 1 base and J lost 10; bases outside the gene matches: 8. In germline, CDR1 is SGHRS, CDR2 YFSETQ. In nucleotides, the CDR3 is TGCGCCAGCAGCTTGATTGGGGACAGCAGGTCACCCCTCCACTTT. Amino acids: CASSLIGDSRSPLHF.

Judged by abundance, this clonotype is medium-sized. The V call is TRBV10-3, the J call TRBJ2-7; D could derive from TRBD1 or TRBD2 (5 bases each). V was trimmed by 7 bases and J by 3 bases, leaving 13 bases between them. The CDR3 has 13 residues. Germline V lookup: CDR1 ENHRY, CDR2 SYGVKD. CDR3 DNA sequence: TGTGCCATCACGTCAGCGGACAACTACGAGCAGTACTTC. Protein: CAITSADNYEQYF.

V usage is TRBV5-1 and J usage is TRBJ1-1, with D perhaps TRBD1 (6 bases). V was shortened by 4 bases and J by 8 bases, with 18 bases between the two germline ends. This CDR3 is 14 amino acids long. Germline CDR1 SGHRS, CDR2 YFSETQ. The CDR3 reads CASSRAGTPDEAFF. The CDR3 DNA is TGCGCCAGCAGCCGTGCCGGGACACCGGACGAAGCTTTCTTT.